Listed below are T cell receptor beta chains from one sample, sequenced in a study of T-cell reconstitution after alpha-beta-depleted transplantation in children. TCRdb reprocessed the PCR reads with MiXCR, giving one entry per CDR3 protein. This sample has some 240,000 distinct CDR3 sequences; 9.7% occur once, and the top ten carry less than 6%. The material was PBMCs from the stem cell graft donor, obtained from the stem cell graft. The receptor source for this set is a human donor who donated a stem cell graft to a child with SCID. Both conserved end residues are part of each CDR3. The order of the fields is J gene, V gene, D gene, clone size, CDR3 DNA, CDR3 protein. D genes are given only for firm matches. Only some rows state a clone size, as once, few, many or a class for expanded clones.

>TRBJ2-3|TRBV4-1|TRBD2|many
TGCGCCAGCAGAGATTTTCGGGGGGGTAACACAGATACGCAGTATTTT
CASRDFRGGNTDTQYF
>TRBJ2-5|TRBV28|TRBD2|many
TGTGCCAGCCTCGGGGGGGAGACCCAGTACTTC
CASLGGETQYF
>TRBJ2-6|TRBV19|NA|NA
TGTGCCAGTAGTATAGATCGGAGCCCTGGGGCCAACGTCCTGACTTTC
CASSIDRSPGANVLTF
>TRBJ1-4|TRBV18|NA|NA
TGTGCCAGCTCACCAAATAGCGGGTTCGACGAAAAACTGTTTTTT
CASSPNSGFDEKLFF
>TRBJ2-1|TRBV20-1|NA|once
TGCAGTGCTCCCGAGGTAGTTAAGAGCTCCTACAATGGGCAGTTCTTC
CSAPEVVKSSYNGQFF
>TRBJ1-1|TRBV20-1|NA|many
TGCAGTGCTAGGTTATTTGGGGGGGCTTTCTTT
CSARLFGGAFF
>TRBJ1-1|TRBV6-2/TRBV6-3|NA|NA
TGTGCCAGCCACATGAACACTGAAGCTTTCTTT
CASHMNTEAFF
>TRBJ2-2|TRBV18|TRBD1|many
TGTGCCAGCCCCAACAGGGGAACCGGGGAGCTGTTTTTT
CASPNRGTGELFF
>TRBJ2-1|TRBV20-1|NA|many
TGCAGTGCCTTCAGCGGGCAGGGATCCGATGAGCAGTTCTTC
CSAFSGQGSDEQFF
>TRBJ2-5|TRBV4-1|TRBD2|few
TGCGCCGCCACAAACGGGAGGATGGAGACCCAGTACTTC
CAATNGRMETQYF
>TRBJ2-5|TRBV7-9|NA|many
TGTGCCAGCAGCGTAACCGGGACCCAAGAGACCCAGTACTTC
CASSVTGTQETQYF
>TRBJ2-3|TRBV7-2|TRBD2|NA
TGTGCCAGCAGCTGGGGACTAGCGGGGGCCTTACGGGATACGCAGTATTTT
CASSWGLAGALRDTQYF
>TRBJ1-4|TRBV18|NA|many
TGTGCCAGCTCACCCGACTTTCGGGGTGAAAAACTGTTTTTT
CASSPDFRGEKLFF
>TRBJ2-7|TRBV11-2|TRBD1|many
TGTGCCAGCAGCTTTCAGGGGGCCCTGATCTCCTACGAGCAGTACTTC
CASSFQGALISYEQYF
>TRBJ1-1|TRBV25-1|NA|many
TGTGCCAGCAAAGGCGAGGGGCGGGGAACTGAAGCTTTCTTT
CASKGEGRGTEAFF
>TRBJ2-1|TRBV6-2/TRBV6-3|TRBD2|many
TGTGCCAGCAGTTACAGTCTGGGACTAGGGAATGAGCAGTTCTTC
CASSYSLGLGNEQFF
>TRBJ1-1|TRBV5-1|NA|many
TGCGCCAGCAGCCTGAGTGGGATGCCGCCCTTTTGGAACACTGAAGCTTTCTTT
CASSLSGMPPFWNTEAFF
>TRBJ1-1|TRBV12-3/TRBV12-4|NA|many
TGTGCCAGCAGTTTTGGGCAGAAAGTCGGCACTGAAGCTTTCTTT
CASSFGQKVGTEAFF
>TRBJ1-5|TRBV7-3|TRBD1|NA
TGTGCCAGCAGCTCGTTTCAGGGGGGAAATCAGCCCCAGCATTTT
CASSSFQGGNQPQHF
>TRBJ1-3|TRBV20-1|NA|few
TGCAGTGCCCCTACGGATAACTCTGGAAACACCATATATTTT
CSAPTDNSGNTIYF
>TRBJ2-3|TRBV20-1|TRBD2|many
TGCAGTGCTAGCTCTAGTAGCGGGGGGGCCTTCACAGATACGCAGTATTTT
CSASSSSGGAFTDTQYF
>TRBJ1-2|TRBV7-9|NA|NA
TGTGCCAGCACCCCCCGGACTCTCAACTATGGCTACACCTTC
CASTPRTLNYGYTF
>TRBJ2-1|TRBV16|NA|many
TGTGCCAGCAGCCAATCCGCCCGCTCCTACAATGAGCAGTTCTTC
CASSQSARSYNEQFF
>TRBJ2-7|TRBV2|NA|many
TGTGCCAGCAGTGGGTGGACTTCGAACTACGAGCAGTACTTC
CASSGWTSNYEQYF
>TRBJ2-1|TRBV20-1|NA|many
TGCAGTGCTAGGGGTGTCAATGAGCAGTTCTTC
CSARGVNEQFF
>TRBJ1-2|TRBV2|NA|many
TGTGCCAGCTCGCTGGCCAGGCTGAACTATGGCTACACCTTC
CASSLARLNYGYTF
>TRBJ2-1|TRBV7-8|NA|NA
TGTGCCAGCAGCTTAAGTTTAGGGTACAATGAGCAGTTCTTC
CASSLSLGYNEQFF
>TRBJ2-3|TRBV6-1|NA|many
TGTGCCAGCAGTGAAGGTGGTGGGGGAGGCACAGATACGCAGTATTTT
CASSEGGGGGTDTQYF
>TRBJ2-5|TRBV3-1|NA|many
TGTGCCAGCAGTCCAAGGGGGGAGACCCAGTACTTC
CASSPRGETQYF
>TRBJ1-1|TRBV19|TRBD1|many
TGTGCCAGTAGTATCGGACAGGGGAGAATGAACACTGAAGCTTTCTTT
CASSIGQGRMNTEAFF
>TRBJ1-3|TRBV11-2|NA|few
TGTGCCAGCAGCTTATCCGGGTCGCGGGGACGCTCTGGAAACACCATATATTTT
CASSLSGSRGRSGNTIYF
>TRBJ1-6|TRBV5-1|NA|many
TGCGCCAGCAGCTTGACGACAGCTAATTCACCCCTCCACTTT
CASSLTTANSPLHF
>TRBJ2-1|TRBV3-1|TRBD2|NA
TGTGCCACCTGCCCAACCCAGCGGGGTCTTTCTGAGCAGTTCTTC
CATCPTQRGLSEQFF
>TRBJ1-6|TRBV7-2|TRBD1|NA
TGTGCCAGCAGCTTTTACAGGGGCTCCTATAATTCACCCCTCCACTTT
CASSFYRGSYNSPLHF
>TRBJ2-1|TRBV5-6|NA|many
TGTGCCAGCAGTTTCGGACTGGGGAATGAGCAGTTCTTC
CASSFGLGNEQFF
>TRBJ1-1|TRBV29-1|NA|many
TGCAGCGTTACGACAGGGAACACTGAAGCTTTCTTT
CSVTTGNTEAFF
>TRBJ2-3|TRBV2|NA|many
TGTGCCAGCAGTGATATTGGTGACAGAGACACAGATACGCAGTATTTT
CASSDIGDRDTDTQYF
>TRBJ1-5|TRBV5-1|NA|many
TGCGCCAGCAGCTTGGGAGACACGAATCAGCCCCAGCATTTT
CASSLGDTNQPQHF
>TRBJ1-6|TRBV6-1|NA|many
TGTGCCGGCTCTGACGGTGTTAATTCACCCCTCCACTTT
CAGSDGVNSPLHF
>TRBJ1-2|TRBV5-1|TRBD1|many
TGCGCCAGCAGCTTGGACGCAGGGGGCTATGGCTACACCTTC
CASSLDAGGYGYTF
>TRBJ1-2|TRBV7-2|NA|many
TGTGCCAGCAGCTTAGCCACAGCATACGGAGGGGGGAGCTACACCTTC
CASSLATAYGGGSYTF
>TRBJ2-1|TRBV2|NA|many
TGTGCCAGCATGGGCCCACCCGGGTACAATGAGCAGTTCTTC
CASMGPPGYNEQFF
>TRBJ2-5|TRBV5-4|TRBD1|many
TGTGCCAGCAGCTCCGGAGTTTCGACAGGGAAATTTGGCTTAGAGACCCAGTACTTC
CASSSGVSTGKFGLETQYF
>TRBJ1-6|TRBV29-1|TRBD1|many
TGCAGCGTCGGGACAGGGGACTATAATTCACCCCTCCACTTT
CSVGTGDYNSPLHF
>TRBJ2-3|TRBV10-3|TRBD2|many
TGTGCCATCAGACCGGGACTAGCGGGGGTCCGAGATACGCAGTATTTT
CAIRPGLAGVRDTQYF
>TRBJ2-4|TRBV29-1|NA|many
TGCAGCGTTGATTGGATAGCCAAAAACATTCAGTACTTC
CSVDWIAKNIQYF
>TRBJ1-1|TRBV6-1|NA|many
TGTGCCAGCAGGCCAGGGGCGGACACTGAAGCTTTCTTT
CASRPGADTEAFF
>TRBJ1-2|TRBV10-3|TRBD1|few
TGTGCCATCCGGGACAGGGGATTTAGTGGCTACACCTTC
CAIRDRGFSGYTF
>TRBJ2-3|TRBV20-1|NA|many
TGCAGTGCTAGAGATCCCCTAGCGACTAGCACAGATACGCAGTATTTT
CSARDPLATSTDTQYF
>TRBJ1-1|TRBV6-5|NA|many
TGTGCCAGCAGTTACTCCAGCAACAGGGAAGCTTTCTTT
CASSYSSNREAFF
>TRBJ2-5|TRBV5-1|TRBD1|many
TGCGCCAGCAGCATTACAGGGGCCCAAGAGACCCAGTACTTC
CASSITGAQETQYF
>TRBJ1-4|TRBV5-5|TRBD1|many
TGTGCCAGCAGCTTGGAAGGGGGACAGGAAAAACTGTTTTTT
CASSLEGGQEKLFF
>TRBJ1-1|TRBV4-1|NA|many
TGCGCCAGCAGCCAAGGCTGGTCCACTGAAGCTTTCTTT
CASSQGWSTEAFF
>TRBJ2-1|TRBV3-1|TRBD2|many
TGTGCCAGCAGCCCCGGGACTAGCGGGGGGTACTACAATGAGCAGTTCTTC
CASSPGTSGGYYNEQFF
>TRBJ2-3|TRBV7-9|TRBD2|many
TGTGCCAGCAGCGACTTAGCGGGGGTGAGCACAGATACGCAGTATTTT
CASSDLAGVSTDTQYF